Listed here are 12 T cell receptor beta chains from one sample, sequenced in a study of control samples from healthy donors and cancer patients. Generated by immunoSEQ multiplex PCR, the TCRdb table keeps only in-frame clones and is missing some. Among some 410,000 clones listed, more than 80% were seen once. The sequencing sample was made of PBMCs. All receptors derive from a man aged 35-49 years with head and neck cancer.

This chain uses TRBV28 with TRBJ2-7, with a possible D match to TRBD1 (7 bases). Germline CDR1 is MDHEN and CDR2 is SYDVKM. CDR3 size: 13 residues. Trimming stripped 7 bases from V and 6 bases from J, with 16 bases between. CDR3 sequence reads: CASTQGGVGEQYF. The CDR3 DNA reads TGTGCCAGCACTCAGGGGGGAGTAGGCGAGCAGTACTTC.

The rearrangement joins TRBV5-6 to TRBJ2-3; TRBD1 aligns across 8 bases. The CDR3 runs to 15 residues. The J segment lost 1 base and the V segment lost 6 bases, leaving 7 bases of the junction unmatched. Looked up from germline, CDR1 is SGHDT and CDR2 is YYEEEE. Written as DNA, the CDR3 is TGTGCCAGCACCCCCGAGACAGGGGGCACAGATACGCAGTATTTT. Translating gives CASTPETGGTDTQYF.

V usage is TRBV30 and J usage is TRBJ1-1, with D maybe TRBD1 (5 bases). The CDR3 totals 14 residues. Germline CDR1 GTSNPN, CDR2 SVGIG (reference sequence). V lost 4 bases, J lost 4 bases, and 16 bases lay in between. CDR3 sequence: CAWTLPGSATEAFF. The CDR3 region has the DNA TGTGCCTGGACCTTACCAGGGTCGGCCACTGAAGCTTTCTTT.

The chain is built from TRBV9 and TRBJ1-6, with a tentative D call TRBD1 (5 bases). V shed 0 bases and J shed 9 bases, with 13 bases lying between them. The germline CDR1 and CDR2 sequences are SGDLS and YYNGEE. The CDR3 spans 15 residues. Here the CDR3 reads CASSVGEGPSSPLHF. CDR3 DNA sequence: TGTGCCAGCAGCGTAGGGGAGGGGCCTAGTTCACCCCTCCACTTT.

Points on this clone: Sequence at one end of the junction differs from germline and may be a read error. CDR3 region: CASSQGERERFF. Written as DNA, the CDR3 is TGTGCCAGCAGCCAAGGGGAACGGGAGCGGTTCTTC. The chain couples TRBV3-1 (or the pseudogene TRBV3-2) to TRBJ2-1, with a possible D match to TRBD2 (6 bases). The CDR3 runs 12 residues. Germline lookup yields CDR1 LGHDT and CDR2 YNNKEL (reference sequence).

The genes are TRBV4-1 and TRBJ2-2, with TRBD1 matching over 11 bases. The V and J ends lost 4 bases and 4 bases, in that order; junction bases with no gene match: 2. This CDR3 spans 15 amino acids. Looked up from germline, CDR1 is MGHRA and CDR2 is YSYEKL. The CDR3 protein is CASSLGQGATGELFF. CDR3 in DNA: TGCGCCAGCAGCCTCGGACAGGGGGCCACCGGGGAGCTGTTTTTT.

The chain uses TRBV19 and TRBJ2-2; 10 bases are shared with TRBD1. The germline gives CDR1 LNHDA, CDR2 SQIVND (reference sequence). This CDR3 is 17 amino acids long. The ends lost 7 bases at V and 5 bases at J; junction bases unmatched: 13. CDR3 nucleotides: TGTGCCAGTAAAGCGGGACAGGGGTTTTTCCCTACCGGGGAGCTGTTTTTT. Protein: CASKAGQGFFPTGELFF.

This chain links TRBV7-3 with TRBJ2-5, with 7 bases aligning to TRBD2. This CDR3 has 15 residues. Germline V CDR1 and CDR2: SGHTA, FQGTGA. V shed 5 bases and J 1 base; nucleotides not matched to a gene: 7. CDR3 DNA: TGTGCCAGCAGCCCAGCGGGAATCCCCCAAGAGACCCAGTACTTC. It encodes CASSPAGIPQETQYF.

V gene TRBV19 combines with J gene TRBJ1-1; D uncertain. The germline gives CDR1 LNHDA, CDR2 SQIVND (reference sequence). This CDR3 has 13 residues. The ends were cut back, 5 bases at V and 4 bases at J, with 11 bases in the middle. In DNA, the CDR3 is TGTGCCAGTAGTTGGACCCCCGCCACTGAAGCTTTCTTT. Its translation: CASSWTPATEAFF. Full variable domain (rest looked up from reference TRBV19 and TRBJ1-1): DGGITQSPKYLFRKEGQNVTLSCEQNLNHDAMYWYRQDPGQGLRLIYYSQIVNDFQKGDIAEGYSVSREKKESFPLTVTSAQKNPTAFYLCASSWTPATEAFFGQGTRLTVV.

The V call is TRBV14, the J call TRBJ2-3; D perhaps matches TRBD2 (7 bases). Germline V gene data show CDR1 as SGHDN and CDR2 as FVKESK. V lost 4 bases, J lost 5 bases, and 13 bases lay in between. The CDR3 spans 14 residues. CDR3 coding DNA: TGTGCCAGCAGCCCCGCGGGGGCCCGAGATACGCAGTATTTT. Amino acids: CASSPAGARDTQYF.

V usage is TRBV7-8 and J usage is TRBJ2-3; D call uncertain. The CDR3 contains 16 residues. V dropped 4 bases and J dropped 2 bases, with 16 bases sitting between them. Per germline, CDR1 SGHVS and CDR2 FQNEAQ. The CDR3 sequence: CASSSWAGAITDTQYF. The CDR3 coding sequence is TGTGCCAGCAGCTCCTGGGCAGGAGCGATCACAGATACGCAGTATTTT.

The rearrangement links TRBV5-1 to TRBJ2-7, with D tentatively TRBD2 (6 bases). V lost 0 bases and J 0 bases, leaving 16 bases between the germline ends. Germline-derived CDR1 and CDR2 are SGHRS and YFSETQ. This CDR3 region has 17 residues. The CDR3 loop reads CASSLGETRWVSYEQYF. CDR3 bases: TGCGCCAGCAGCTTGGGCGAGACTAGGTGGGTCTCCTACGAGCAGTACTTC.